This is a list of T cell receptor beta chains from one sample in a study of T-cell memory formation after mild COVID-19. MiXCR was run by TCRdb on the 5' RACE reads, yielding one entry per CDR3 protein. The sample gives some 350,000 distinct CDR3 sequences, 15% to 20% of which show up once; about a fifth is in the top ten. Sample: PBMCs or a T cell subset sorted from them (not recorded which). The receptors originated from a young man who had mild COVID-19 (a few samples of this study predate the infection). Cell type and time point are not known. Both conserved end residues are part of each CDR3. D genes are given only for firm matches. Size is omitted from some rows. Given values are once, few, many or a class for expanded clones.

size: -; J: TRBJ2-1; V: TRBV29-1; D: -; DNA: TGCAGCGCCATGCCGGGACGGATTTACAATGAGCAGTTCTTC; CDR3: CSAMPGRIYNEQFF
size: -; J: TRBJ1-2; V: TRBV6-1; D: TRBD1; DNA: TGTGCCAGCAGTGATCAGAGGACAGGGGGCTTTGGCTACACCTTC; CDR3: CASSDQRTGGFGYTF
size: -; J: TRBJ1-2; V: TRBV27; D: TRBD1; DNA: TGTGCCAGCAGTACACAAACAGGGGGTTTTTTCTATGGCTACACCTTC; CDR3: CASSTQTGGFFYGYTF
size: few; J: TRBJ2-3; V: TRBV4-2; D: TRBD2; DNA: TGTGCCAGCAGCCCAAGCGGGGATCCAGATACGCAGTATTTT; CDR3: CASSPSGDPDTQYF
size: -; J: TRBJ2-2; V: TRBV7-2; D: TRBD2; DNA: TGTGCCAGCAGCTTCCTCCTAGCGGGGGGGCTTATCACCGGGGAGCTGTTTTTT; CDR3: CASSFLLAGGLITGELFF
size: few; J: TRBJ2-7; V: TRBV11-2; D: -; DNA: TGTGCCAGCGGTATTGTTTCGCAGTACTTC; CDR3: CASGIVSQYF
size: -; J: TRBJ2-3; V: TRBV2; D: TRBD1; DNA: TGTGCCAGCATGGGGCCCGGGGACAGGGTTGTAGATACGCAGTATTTT; CDR3: CASMGPGDRVVDTQYF
size: -; J: TRBJ2-3; V: TRBV11-2; D: -; DNA: TGTGCCAGCCTTACCGGGGGAAGGGGCACAGATACGCAGTATTTT; CDR3: CASLTGGRGTDTQYF
size: few; J: TRBJ2-1; V: TRBV10-3; D: TRBD2; DNA: TGTGCCATCAGTACCTCAGCGGGGAGCTCCTACAATGAGCAGTTCTTC; CDR3: CAISTSAGSSYNEQFF
size: few; J: TRBJ2-1; V: TRBV20-1; D: TRBD2; DNA: TGCAGTGCCCAACCCTCTAGCGGGGGGGCCAATGAGCAGTTCTTC; CDR3: CSAQPSSGGANEQFF
size: -; J: TRBJ2-5; V: TRBV7-9; D: -; DNA: TGTGCCAGCAGCTTAGACCAGATCCAAGAGACCCAGTACTTC; CDR3: CASSLDQIQETQYF
size: few; J: TRBJ2-1; V: TRBV5-1; D: -; DNA: TGCGCCAGCAGCTTTGGACTGGACGACAATGAGCAGTTCTTC; CDR3: CASSFGLDDNEQFF
size: few; J: TRBJ1-5; V: TRBV20-1; D: -; DNA: TGCAGTGCTAGCCCGATGACACGGAAGACAGGAGTAGACAATCAGCCCCAGCATTTT; CDR3: CSASPMTRKTGVDNQPQHF
size: -; J: TRBJ2-1; V: TRBV7-9; D: TRBD1; DNA: TGTGCCAGCAGCTATGGGACAGGGGCCTACAATGAGCAGTTCTTC; CDR3: CASSYGTGAYNEQFF
size: few; J: TRBJ2-2; V: TRBV28; D: TRBD1; DNA: TGTGCCAGCAGTTTATCTGAGGGGGCGCTTATCGGGGAGCTGTTTTTT; CDR3: CASSLSEGALIGELFF
size: -; J: TRBJ2-5; V: TRBV6-5; D: -; DNA: TGTGCCAGCAGTTATGGTCGGGACTCTTACGAGACCCAGTACTTC; CDR3: CASSYGRDSYETQYF
size: few; J: TRBJ2-7; V: TRBV27; D: -; DNA: TGTGCCAGCAGTTTTGGCAGGGGCCTAACCTACGAGCAGTACTTC; CDR3: CASSFGRGLTYEQYF
size: many; J: TRBJ2-3; V: TRBV5-5; D: TRBD2; DNA: TGTGCCAGCAGCTGGCCCGGGGGGGAGAGCACAGATACGCAGTATTTT; CDR3: CASSWPGGESTDTQYF
size: -; J: TRBJ1-3; V: TRBV6-5; D: -; DNA: TGTGCCAGCAGCGTAACAGGGCCCTCTGGAAACACCATATATTTT; CDR3: CASSVTGPSGNTIYF
size: -; J: TRBJ2-5; V: TRBV7-9; D: -; DNA: TGTGCCAGCAGGACGAGGGGGGATATGGAGACCCAGTACTTC; CDR3: CASRTRGDMETQYF
size: many; J: TRBJ2-1; V: TRBV4-2; D: TRBD2; DNA: TGTGCCAGCAGCCAAGATCGGACTAGCTTTGATGAGCAGTTCTTC; CDR3: CASSQDRTSFDEQFF
size: -; J: TRBJ2-3; V: TRBV7-9; D: -; DNA: TGTGCCAGCGGGCAGGTGAGCACAGATACGCAGTATTTT; CDR3: CASGQVSTDTQYF
size: -; J: TRBJ2-1; V: TRBV29-1; D: -; DNA: TGCAGCGTTGAGGAGGTGGGTAGCTCCTACAATGAGCAGTTCTTC; CDR3: CSVEEVGSSYNEQFF
size: -; J: TRBJ2-3; V: TRBV20-1; D: TRBD2; DNA: TGCAGTGCTAGTCCGACTAGCGGGGGGGTGCTTACGCAGTATTTT; CDR3: CSASPTSGGVLTQYF
size: many; J: TRBJ2-3; V: TRBV4-3; D: TRBD2; DNA: TGCGCCAGCAGCCAAACTAGCGGGGATACGCAGTATTTT; CDR3: CASSQTSGDTQYF
size: -; J: TRBJ2-6; V: TRBV18; D: -; DNA: TGTGCCAGCTCACCGCCTGGGACATACGTATCTGGGGCCAACGTCCTGACTTTC; CDR3: CASSPPGTYVSGANVLTF
size: -; J: TRBJ1-2; V: TRBV7-3; D: -; DNA: TGTGCCAGCAGCTTAAACCCAGGGATGAGAGGCTACACCTTC; CDR3: CASSLNPGMRGYTF
size: -; J: TRBJ1-4; V: TRBV15; D: -; DNA: TGTGCCACCAGCAGATCCCGGACTGATCCTTCTGAAAAACTGTTTTTT; CDR3: CATSRSRTDPSEKLFF
size: -; J: TRBJ2-1; V: TRBV7-9; D: TRBD2; DNA: TGTGCCAGCAGTAGGACTAGCGCTGGCAATGAGCAGTTCTTC; CDR3: CASSRTSAGNEQFF
size: many; J: TRBJ2-3; V: TRBV10-3; D: TRBD2; DNA: TGTGCCATCAGTGACCTGGCGAACCTAGCGGATTCCACAGATACGCAGTATTTT; CDR3: CAISDLANLADSTDTQYF
size: -; J: TRBJ1-1; V: TRBV5-1; D: TRBD1; DNA: TGCGCCAGCAGCCCTCAACCGACAGGGGCTTTAAACACTGAAGCTTTCTTT; CDR3: CASSPQPTGALNTEAFF
size: -; J: TRBJ1-6; V: TRBV4-1; D: -; DNA: TGCGCCAGCAGCCAAGTTGACGGTAATTCACCCCTCCACTTT; CDR3: CASSQVDGNSPLHF
size: -; J: TRBJ1-2; V: TRBV5-1; D: TRBD1; DNA: TGCGCCAGCAGCCCGTTTGGACAGGGAAACTATGGCTACACCTTC; CDR3: CASSPFGQGNYGYTF
size: -; J: TRBJ2-3; V: TRBV5-1; D: -; DNA: TGCGCCAGCAGCTTGGACGCGACCAAGACAGATACGCAGTATTTT; CDR3: CASSLDATKTDTQYF
size: many; J: TRBJ2-5; V: TRBV5-1; D: -; DNA: TGCGCCAGCAGCTTAGGACAGACCGAAGAGACCCAGTACTTC; CDR3: CASSLGQTEETQYF
size: -; J: TRBJ1-1; V: TRBV6-5; D: -; DNA: TGTGCCAGCAGTTACGCTAACAGCCCTCTAAACACTGAAGCTTTCTTT; CDR3: CASSYANSPLNTEAFF
size: few; J: TRBJ1-5; V: TRBV7-2; D: -; DNA: TGTGCCAGCACTCCGGGGCAGTCCAATCAGCCCCAGCATTTT; CDR3: CASTPGQSNQPQHF
size: -; J: TRBJ2-1; V: TRBV5-1; D: TRBD1; DNA: TGCGCCAGCTCATCCGGGACAGGGGGCTGGAATGAGCAGTTCTTC; CDR3: CASSSGTGGWNEQFF
size: -; J: TRBJ2-1; V: TRBV20-1; D: TRBD2; DNA: TGCAGTGCTAGAGTCCCAGCGGGGGGGCCAACCTACAATGAGCAGTTCTTC; CDR3: CSARVPAGGPTYNEQFF
size: -; J: TRBJ2-1; V: TRBV20-1; D: -; DNA: TGCAGTGCGCGGGACCTCAAGGGAACCGGGAATGAGCAGTTCTTC; CDR3: CSARDLKGTGNEQFF
size: few; J: TRBJ1-4; V: TRBV5-1; D: -; DNA: TGCGCCAGCAGCTTGCAGGGTTGGAATGAAAAACTGTTTTTT; CDR3: CASSLQGWNEKLFF
size: -; J: TRBJ2-3; V: TRBV14; D: TRBD1; DNA: TGTGCCAGCACCGACAGGGCTCAGAGAGATACGCAGTATTTT; CDR3: CASTDRAQRDTQYF
size: few; J: TRBJ2-1; V: TRBV7-6; D: -; DNA: TGTGCCAGCAGCTTGGGGGGCCCTTGGGAGCAGTTCTTC; CDR3: CASSLGGPWEQFF
size: few; J: TRBJ2-3; V: TRBV6-5; D: TRBD1; DNA: TGTGCCACCGGGACAGACCTGCCGGATACGCAGTATTTT; CDR3: CATGTDLPDTQYF
size: many; J: TRBJ2-1; V: TRBV3-1; D: -; DNA: TGTGCCAGCAGCCCGAGGCCTAACTACAATGAGCAGTTCTTC; CDR3: CASSPRPNYNEQFF
size: -; J: TRBJ2-3; V: TRBV15; D: TRBD1; DNA: TGTGCCACCTCGCCTGGGACAGAATGGGGAGATACGCAGTATTTT; CDR3: CATSPGTEWGDTQYF
size: -; J: TRBJ1-1; V: TRBV9; D: TRBD1; DNA: TGTGCCAGCACCCTTCGGGACAGGGGGCAGGCTTTCTTT; CDR3: CASTLRDRGQAFF
size: -; J: TRBJ2-3; V: TRBV3-1; D: TRBD2; DNA: TGTGCCAGCAGCCAGGGGCTAGCGGGGGGGACAGATACGCAGTATTTT; CDR3: CASSQGLAGGTDTQYF
size: many; J: TRBJ2-1; V: TRBV9; D: TRBD2; DNA: TGTGCCAGCAGCCCTAGCGGGGGGTACAATGAGCAGTTCTTC; CDR3: CASSPSGGYNEQFF
size: -; J: TRBJ2-3; V: TRBV27; D: -; DNA: TGTGCCAGCAGTCGGGGACGCCCCACAGATACGCAGTATTTT; CDR3: CASSRGRPTDTQYF
size: few; J: TRBJ1-1; V: TRBV4-3; D: -; DNA: TGCGCCAGCAGCCAAGATGAAGATCGTACTGAAGCTTTCTTT; CDR3: CASSQDEDRTEAFF
size: few; J: TRBJ2-5; V: TRBV4-3; D: TRBD2; DNA: TGCGCCAGCAGCCAATTACGGACTAGCGGGGACACCCAGTACTTC; CDR3: CASSQLRTSGDTQYF
size: few; J: TRBJ1-1; V: TRBV12-3/TRBV12-4; D: -; DNA: TGTGCCAGCAGTTCTTCCGGGACTGTTAACACTGAAGCTTTCTTT; CDR3: CASSSSGTVNTEAFF
size: -; J: TRBJ1-2; V: TRBV29-1; D: -; DNA: TGCAGCGTTGGCCCGGGGCCTGGGGGGGGCTACACCTTC; CDR3: CSVGPGPGGGYTF
size: -; J: TRBJ2-5; V: TRBV12-3/TRBV12-4; D: -; DNA: TGTGCCAGCACGAGGGGGGATTGGCAAGAGACCCAGTACTTC; CDR3: CASTRGDWQETQYF
size: few; J: TRBJ2-5; V: TRBV7-9; D: TRBD2; DNA: TGTGCCAGCAGCTTAAGCAGAGGTAGCGGGGGTGCAGAGACCCAGTACTTC; CDR3: CASSLSRGSGGAETQYF